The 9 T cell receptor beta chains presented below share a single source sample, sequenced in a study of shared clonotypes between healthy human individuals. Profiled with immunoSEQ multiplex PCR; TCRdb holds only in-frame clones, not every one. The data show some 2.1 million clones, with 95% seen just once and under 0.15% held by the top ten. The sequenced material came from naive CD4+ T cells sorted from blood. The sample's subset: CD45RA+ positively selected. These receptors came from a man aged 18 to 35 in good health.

In nucleotides, the CDR3 is TGCGCCAGCAGCCAACGCCTCGGGGCTCCGGAGGAGACCCAGTACTTC. It translates to CASSQRLGAPEETQYF. V usage is TRBV4-1 and J usage is TRBJ2-5, with D perhaps matching TRBD1 or TRBD2 (5 bases each). The CDR3 is 16 amino acids. CDR1 is MGHRA and CDR2 is YSYEKL in the germline V gene. Trimming pared 2 bases from V and 5 bases from J, leaving 18 bases between.

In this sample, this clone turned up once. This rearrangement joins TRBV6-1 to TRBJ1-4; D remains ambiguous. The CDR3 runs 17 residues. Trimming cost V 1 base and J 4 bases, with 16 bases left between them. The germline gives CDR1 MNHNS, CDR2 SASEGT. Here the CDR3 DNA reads TGTGCCAGCAGTGAAGGCGCGAAGAGGAGGATTAATGAAAAACTGTTTTTT. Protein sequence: CASSEGAKRRINEKLFF.

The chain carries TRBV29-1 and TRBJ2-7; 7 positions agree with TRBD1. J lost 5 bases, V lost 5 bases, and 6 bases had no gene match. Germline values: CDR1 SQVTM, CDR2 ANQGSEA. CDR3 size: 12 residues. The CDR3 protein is CSVQHTGDEQYF. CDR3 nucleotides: TGCAGCGTTCAACACACAGGGGACGAGCAGTACTTC.

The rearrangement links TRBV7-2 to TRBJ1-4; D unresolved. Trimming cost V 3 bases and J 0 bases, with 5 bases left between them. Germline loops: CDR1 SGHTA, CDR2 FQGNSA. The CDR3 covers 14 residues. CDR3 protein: CASSFLATNEKLFF. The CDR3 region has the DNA TGTGCCAGCAGCTTCCTTGCAACTAATGAAAAACTGTTTTTT.

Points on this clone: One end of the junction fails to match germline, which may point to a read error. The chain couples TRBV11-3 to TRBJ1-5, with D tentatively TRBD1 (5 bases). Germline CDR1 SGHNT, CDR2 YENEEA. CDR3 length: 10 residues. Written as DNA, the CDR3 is TGTGCCAGCAGCTTACCAGGGTTGGATTTT. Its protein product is CASSLPGLDF.

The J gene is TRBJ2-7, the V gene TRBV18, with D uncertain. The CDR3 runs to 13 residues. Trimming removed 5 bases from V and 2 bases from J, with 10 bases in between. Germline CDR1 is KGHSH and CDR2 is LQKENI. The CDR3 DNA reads TGTGCCAGCTCAATCGGGCCCGCCTACGAGCAGTACTTC. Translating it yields CASSIGPAYEQYF.

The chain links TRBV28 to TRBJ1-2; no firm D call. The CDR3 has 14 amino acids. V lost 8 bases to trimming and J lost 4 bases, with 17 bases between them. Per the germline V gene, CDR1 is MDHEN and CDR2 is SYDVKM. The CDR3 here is CASRISKRSYGYTF. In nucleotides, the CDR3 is TGTGCCAGCCGAATCTCGAAGCGGAGCTATGGCTACACCTTC.

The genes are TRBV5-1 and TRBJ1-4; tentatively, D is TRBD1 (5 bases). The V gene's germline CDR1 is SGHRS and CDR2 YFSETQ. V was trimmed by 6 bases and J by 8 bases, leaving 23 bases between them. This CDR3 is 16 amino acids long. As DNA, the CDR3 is TGCGCCAGCACCCCCGACTATCGGGGCCCAGGCGAAAAACTGTTTTTT. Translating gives CASTPDYRGPGEKLFF.

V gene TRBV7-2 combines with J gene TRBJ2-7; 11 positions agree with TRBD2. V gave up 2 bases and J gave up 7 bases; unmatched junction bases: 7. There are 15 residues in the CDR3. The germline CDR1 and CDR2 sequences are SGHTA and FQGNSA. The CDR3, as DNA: TGTGCCAGCAGCTTAAATAGCGGGAGGGCCCCTGAGCAGTACTTC. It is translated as CASSLNSGRAPEQYF.